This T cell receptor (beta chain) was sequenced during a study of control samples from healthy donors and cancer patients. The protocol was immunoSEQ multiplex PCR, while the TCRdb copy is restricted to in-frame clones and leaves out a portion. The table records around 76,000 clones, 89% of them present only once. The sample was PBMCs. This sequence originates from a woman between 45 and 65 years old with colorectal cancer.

CDR3 sequence reads: CASSYNSGTHYGYTF. The DNA of the CDR3 is TGTGCCAGCAGTTACAACTCCGGGACGCACTATGGCTACACCTTC. The chain links TRBV6-5 to TRBJ1-2; a weak D match, TRBD1 (5 bases). This CDR3 has 15 amino acids. V lost 2 bases and J 3 bases, leaving 13 bases between the germline ends. Germline CDR1 reads MNHEY; CDR2 reads SVGAGI.